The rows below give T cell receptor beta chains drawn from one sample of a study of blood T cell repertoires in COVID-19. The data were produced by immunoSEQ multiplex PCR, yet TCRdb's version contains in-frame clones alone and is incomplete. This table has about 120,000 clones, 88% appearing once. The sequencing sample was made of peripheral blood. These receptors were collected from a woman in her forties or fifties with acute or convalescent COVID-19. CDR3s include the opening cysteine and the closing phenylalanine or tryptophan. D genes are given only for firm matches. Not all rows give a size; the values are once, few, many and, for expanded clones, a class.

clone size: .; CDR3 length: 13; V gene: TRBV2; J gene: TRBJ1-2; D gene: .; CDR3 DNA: TGTGCCAGCAGTACAGAATCTAACTATGGCTACACCTTC; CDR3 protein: CASSTESNYGYTF
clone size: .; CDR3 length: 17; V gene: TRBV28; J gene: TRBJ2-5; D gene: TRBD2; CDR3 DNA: TGTGCCAGCAGTTTACCCCTAGCGGGAGGGCCGAGAGAGACCCAGTACTTC; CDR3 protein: CASSLPLAGGPRETQYF
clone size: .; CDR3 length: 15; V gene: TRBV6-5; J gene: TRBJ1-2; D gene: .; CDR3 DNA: TGTGCCAGCCGGCGGGACTCCGAAAGAGGCTATGGCTACACCTTC; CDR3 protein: CASRRDSERGYGYTF
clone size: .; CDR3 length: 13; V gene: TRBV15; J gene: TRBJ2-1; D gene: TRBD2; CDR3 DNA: TGTGCCACCAGCAGGGGACTAGCGAATGAGCAGTTCTTC; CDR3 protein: CATSRGLANEQFF
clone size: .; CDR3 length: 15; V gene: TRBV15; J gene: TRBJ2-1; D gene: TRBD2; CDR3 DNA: TGTGCCACCAGCAGAGCGGGACTAGCCTACAATGAGCAGTTCTTC; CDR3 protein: CATSRAGLAYNEQFF
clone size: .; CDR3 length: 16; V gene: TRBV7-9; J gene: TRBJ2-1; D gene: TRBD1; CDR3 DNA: TGTGCCAGCAGCGACGCTGGGACAGGGGTGCGCGGTGAGCAGTTCTTC; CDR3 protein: CASSDAGTGVRGEQFF
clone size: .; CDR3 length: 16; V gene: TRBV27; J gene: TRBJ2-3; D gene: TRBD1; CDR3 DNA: TGTGCCAGCAGTCTCACAGGGGTTCCAGTTCCAGATACGCAGTATTTT; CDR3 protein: CASSLTGVPVPDTQYF
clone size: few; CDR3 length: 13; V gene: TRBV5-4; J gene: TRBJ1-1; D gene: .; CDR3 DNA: TGTGCCAGCAGCCTGGGGGGCGGCACTGAAGCTTTCTTT; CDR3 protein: CASSLGGGTEAFF
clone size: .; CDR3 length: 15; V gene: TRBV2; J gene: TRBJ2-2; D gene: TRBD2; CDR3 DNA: TGTGCCAGCAGCGCCGGGACTACCCCTTCCGGGGAGCTGTTTTTT; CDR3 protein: CASSAGTTPSGELFF
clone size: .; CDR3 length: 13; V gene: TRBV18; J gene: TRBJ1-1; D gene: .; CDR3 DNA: TGTGCCAGCTCACTTGACAGGAGCACTGAAGCTTTCTTT; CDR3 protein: CASSLDRSTEAFF
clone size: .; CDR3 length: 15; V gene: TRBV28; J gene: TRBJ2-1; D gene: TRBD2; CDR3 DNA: TGTGCCAGCAACACTGGGACTAGCAGATACAATGAGCAGTTCTTC; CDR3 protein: CASNTGTSRYNEQFF
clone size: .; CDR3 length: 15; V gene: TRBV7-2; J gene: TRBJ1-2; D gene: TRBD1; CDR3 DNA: TGTGCCAGCAGCTTAGAGACAGGGGGCGACTATGGCTACACCTTC; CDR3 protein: CASSLETGGDYGYTF
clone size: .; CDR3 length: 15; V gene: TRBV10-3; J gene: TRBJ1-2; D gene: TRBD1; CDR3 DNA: TGTGCCATCAGTGGGGGACAGGAACCTAACTATGGCTACACCTTC; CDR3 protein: CAISGGQEPNYGYTF
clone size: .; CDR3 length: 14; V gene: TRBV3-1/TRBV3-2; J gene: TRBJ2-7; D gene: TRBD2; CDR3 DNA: TGTGCCAGCAGCCACACCCAAGCGGGGATCGAGCAGTACTTC; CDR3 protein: CASSHTQAGIEQYF
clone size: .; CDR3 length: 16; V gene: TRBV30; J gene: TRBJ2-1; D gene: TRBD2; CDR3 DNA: TGTGCCTGGAGTGTACCGGTAGCGGGAGAATCCAATGAGCAGTTCTTC; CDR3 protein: CAWSVPVAGESNEQFF
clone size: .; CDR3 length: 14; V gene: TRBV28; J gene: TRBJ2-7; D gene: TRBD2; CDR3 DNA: TGTGCCACCACACTAGCGGGGCCCATCTACGAGCAGTACTTC; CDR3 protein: CATTLAGPIYEQYF
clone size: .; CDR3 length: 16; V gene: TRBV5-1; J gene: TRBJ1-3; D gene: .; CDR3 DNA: TGCGCCAGCAGCCGAACAGGGACGGAACCGGGGAACACCATATATTTT; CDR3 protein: CASSRTGTEPGNTIYF
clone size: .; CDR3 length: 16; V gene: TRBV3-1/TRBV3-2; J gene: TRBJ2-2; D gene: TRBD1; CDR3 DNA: TGTGCCAGCAGCCAAACACAGGGGGGATTTGCCGGGGAGCTGTTTTTT; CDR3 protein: CASSQTQGGFAGELFF
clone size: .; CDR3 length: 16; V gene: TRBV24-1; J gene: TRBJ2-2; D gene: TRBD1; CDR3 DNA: TGTGCCACCAGTGATTTAGGGGACAGGGACACCGGGGAGCTGTTTTTT; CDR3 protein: CATSDLGDRDTGELFF
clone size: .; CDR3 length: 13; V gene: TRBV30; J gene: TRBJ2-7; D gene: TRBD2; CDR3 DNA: TGTGCCTGGAGTTCGGGGGGTGGTTACGAGCAGTACTTC; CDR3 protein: CAWSSGGGYEQYF
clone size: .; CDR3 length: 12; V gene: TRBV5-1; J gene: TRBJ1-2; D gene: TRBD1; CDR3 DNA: TGCGCCAGCAGCGTACAGGGGCGGGTTGGCACCTTC; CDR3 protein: CASSVQGRVGTF
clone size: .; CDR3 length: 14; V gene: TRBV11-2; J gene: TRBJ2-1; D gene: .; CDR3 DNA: TGTGCCAGCAGCTTAGATTTTCCATTCAATGAGCAGTTCTTC; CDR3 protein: CASSLDFPFNEQFF
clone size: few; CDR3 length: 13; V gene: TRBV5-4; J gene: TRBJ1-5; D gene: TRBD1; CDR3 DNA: TGTGCCAGCAGTCCGGACAGGAATCAGCCCCAGCATTTT; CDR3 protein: CASSPDRNQPQHF
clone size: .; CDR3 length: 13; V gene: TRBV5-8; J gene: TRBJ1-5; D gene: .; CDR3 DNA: TGTGCCAGCAGCTTGGCCCCGAATCAGCCCCAGCATTTT; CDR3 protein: CASSLAPNQPQHF
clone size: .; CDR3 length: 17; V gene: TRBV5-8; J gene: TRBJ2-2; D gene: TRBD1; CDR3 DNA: TGTGCCAGCAGCCTTCCGAGGACAGGCGCGAACACCGGGGAGCTGTTTTTT; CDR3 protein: CASSLPRTGANTGELFF
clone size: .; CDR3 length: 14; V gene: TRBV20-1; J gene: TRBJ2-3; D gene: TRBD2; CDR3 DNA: TGCAGTGCTAGTGGGACTAGTTTTTTCGATACGCAGTATTTT; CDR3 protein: CSASGTSFFDTQYF
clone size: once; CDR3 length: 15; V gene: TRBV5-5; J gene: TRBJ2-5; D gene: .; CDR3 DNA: TGTGCCAGCAGCGGGGGGACGGGTCAGGGAGAGACCCAGTACTTC; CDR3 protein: CASSGGTGQGETQYF
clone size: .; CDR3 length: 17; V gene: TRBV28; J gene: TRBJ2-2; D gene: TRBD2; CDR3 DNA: TGTGCCAGCAGTCTTGCCGGGACTAGCGGGAGGACCGGGGAGCTGTTTTTT; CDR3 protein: CASSLAGTSGRTGELFF
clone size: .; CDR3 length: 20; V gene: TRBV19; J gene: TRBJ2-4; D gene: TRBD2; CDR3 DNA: TGTGCCAGTAGCCCAGGGTCTAGCGGGAGGTATGATGGAGCCAAAAACATTCAGTACTTC; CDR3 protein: CASSPGSSGRYDGAKNIQYF
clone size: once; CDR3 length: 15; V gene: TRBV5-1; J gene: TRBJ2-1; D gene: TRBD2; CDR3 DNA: TGCGCCAGTCGGACCGGGACTAGCGCTACAAGTGAGCAGTTCTTC; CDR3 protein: CASRTGTSATSEQFF
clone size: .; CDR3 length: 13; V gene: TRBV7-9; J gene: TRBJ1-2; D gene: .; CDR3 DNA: TGTGCCAGCAGCTTAGCGCCGAGGGGGGGCTACACCTTC; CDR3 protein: CASSLAPRGGYTF
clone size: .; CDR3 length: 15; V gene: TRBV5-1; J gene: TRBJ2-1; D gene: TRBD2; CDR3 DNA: TGCGCCAGCAGCTTAAGCGGGAGCTCCTACAATGAGCAGTTCTTC; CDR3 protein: CASSLSGSSYNEQFF
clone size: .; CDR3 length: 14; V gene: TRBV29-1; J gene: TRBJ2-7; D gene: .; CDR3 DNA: TGCAGCGTTGAAGAGATGAACGGGTCCAACGAGCAGTACTTC; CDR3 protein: CSVEEMNGSNEQYF
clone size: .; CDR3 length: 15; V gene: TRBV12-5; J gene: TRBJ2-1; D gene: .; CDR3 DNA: TGTGCTAGTGGTTTGGGAGGGGGTAAATACAATGAGCAGTTCTTC; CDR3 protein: CASGLGGGKYNEQFF
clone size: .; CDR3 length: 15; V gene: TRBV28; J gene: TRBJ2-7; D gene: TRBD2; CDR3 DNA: TGTGCCAGCAGTCCCAGACTAGCGGGAGCCTACGAGCAGTACTTC; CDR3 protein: CASSPRLAGAYEQYF
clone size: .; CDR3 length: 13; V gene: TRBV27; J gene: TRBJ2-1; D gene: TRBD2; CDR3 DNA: TGTGCCAGCAGTTACCTTAGCGGGAATGAGCAGTTCTTC; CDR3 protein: CASSYLSGNEQFF
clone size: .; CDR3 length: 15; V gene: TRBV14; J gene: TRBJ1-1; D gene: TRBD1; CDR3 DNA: TGTGCCAGCAGCCAAGACGGAGCAGGGGGCAGGGAAGCTTTCTTT; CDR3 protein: CASSQDGAGGREAFF
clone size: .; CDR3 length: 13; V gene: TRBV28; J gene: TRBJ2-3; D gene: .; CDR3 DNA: TGTGCCAGCAGTTTTCAAGCCCCAGATACGCAGTATTTT; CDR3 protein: CASSFQAPDTQYF
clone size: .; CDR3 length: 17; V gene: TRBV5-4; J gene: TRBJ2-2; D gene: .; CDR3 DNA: TGTGCCAGCAGCTTGGGCGGGGGCGGCCCGAACACCGGGGAGCTGTTTTTT; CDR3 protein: CASSLGGGGPNTGELFF
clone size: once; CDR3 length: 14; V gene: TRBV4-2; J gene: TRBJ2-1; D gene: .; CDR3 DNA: TGTGCCAGCAGCCAAGATAGCAGTTACAATGAGCAGTTCTTC; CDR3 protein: CASSQDSSYNEQFF
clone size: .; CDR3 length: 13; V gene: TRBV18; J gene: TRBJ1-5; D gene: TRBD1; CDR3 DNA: TGTGCCAGCTCTGGACAGGAATACCAGCCCCAGCATTTT; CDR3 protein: CASSGQEYQPQHF
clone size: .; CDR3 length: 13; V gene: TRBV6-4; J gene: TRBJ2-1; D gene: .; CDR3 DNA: TGTGCCAGCAGTAGGGACTCCTGGGATGAGCAGTTCTTC; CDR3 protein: CASSRDSWDEQFF
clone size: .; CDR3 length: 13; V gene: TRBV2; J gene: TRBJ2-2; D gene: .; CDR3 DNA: TGTGCCAGCAGCACAGAGAACACCGGGGAGCTGTTTTTT; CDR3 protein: CASSTENTGELFF
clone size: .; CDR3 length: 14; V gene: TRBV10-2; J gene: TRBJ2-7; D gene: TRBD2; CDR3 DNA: TGCGCCAGCAGTGTAGCGGGAGGGCCGGGTGAGCAGTACTTC; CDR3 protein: CASSVAGGPGEQYF
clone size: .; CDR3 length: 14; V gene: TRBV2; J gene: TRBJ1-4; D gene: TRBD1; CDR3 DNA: TGTGCCAGCAGCCTGGACAGGGCTAATGAAAAACTGTTTTTT; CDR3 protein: CASSLDRANEKLFF
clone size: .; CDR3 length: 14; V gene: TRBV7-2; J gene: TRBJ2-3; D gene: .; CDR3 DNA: TGTGCCAGCAGCGGGGGGGGTACAGGGTTAACGCAGTATTTT; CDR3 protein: CASSGGGTGLTQYF
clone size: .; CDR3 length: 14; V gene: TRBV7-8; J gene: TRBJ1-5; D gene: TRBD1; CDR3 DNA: TGTGCCAGCAGCTTCGGACAGGGAAGGTTGGCCCAGCATTTT; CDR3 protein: CASSFGQGRLAQHF
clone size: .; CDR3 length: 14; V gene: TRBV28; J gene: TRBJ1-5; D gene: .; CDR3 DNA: TGTGCCAGCGTTCAGCGGGGGCTCAATCAGCCCCAGCATTTT; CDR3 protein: CASVQRGLNQPQHF
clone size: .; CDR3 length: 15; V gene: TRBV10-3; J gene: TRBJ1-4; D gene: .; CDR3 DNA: TGTGCCATCAGTGAGTTCGGGGGAGAGGATGAAAAACTGTTTTTT; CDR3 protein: CAISEFGGEDEKLFF
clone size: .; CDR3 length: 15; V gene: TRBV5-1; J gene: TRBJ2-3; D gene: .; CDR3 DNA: TGCGCCAGCAGCTTGGTTGTGACACGGCGAGATACGCAGTATTTT; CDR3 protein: CASSLVVTRRDTQYF
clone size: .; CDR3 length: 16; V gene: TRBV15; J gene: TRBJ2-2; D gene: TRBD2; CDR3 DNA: TGTGCCACCAGTGAGAGAGCGGGAGGCTATTCCGGGGAGCTGTTTTTT; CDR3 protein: CATSERAGGYSGELFF
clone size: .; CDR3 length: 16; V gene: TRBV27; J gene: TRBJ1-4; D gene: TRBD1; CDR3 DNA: TGTGCCAGCAGTCCTACGTACAGGGGAGGACAGGAAAAACTGTTTTTT; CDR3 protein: CASSPTYRGGQEKLFF
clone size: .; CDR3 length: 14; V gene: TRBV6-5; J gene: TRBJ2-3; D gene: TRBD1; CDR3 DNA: TGTGCCAGCAGTCCGGACAGGGGCACAGATACGCAGTATTTT; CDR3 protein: CASSPDRGTDTQYF
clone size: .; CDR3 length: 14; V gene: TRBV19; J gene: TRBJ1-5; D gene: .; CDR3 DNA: TGTGCCAGTAGTGTCAGGGGTAGCAATCAGCCCCAGCATTTT; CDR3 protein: CASSVRGSNQPQHF
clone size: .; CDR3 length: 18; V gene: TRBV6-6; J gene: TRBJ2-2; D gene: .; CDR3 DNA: TGTGCCAGCAGTCCCCACATCTCAGGGGAAGTAGGCCCCGGGGAGCTGTTTTTT; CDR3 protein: CASSPHISGEVGPGELFF
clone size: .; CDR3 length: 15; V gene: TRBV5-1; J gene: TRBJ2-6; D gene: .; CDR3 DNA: TGCGCCAGCAGCCCCCCCCGCTCTGGGGCCAACGTCCTGACTTTC; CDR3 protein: CASSPPRSGANVLTF
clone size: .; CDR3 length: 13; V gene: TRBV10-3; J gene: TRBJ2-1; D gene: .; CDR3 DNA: TGTGCCATCAGTGCAGGGGAGCCAGGTGAGCAGTTCTTC; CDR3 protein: CAISAGEPGEQFF
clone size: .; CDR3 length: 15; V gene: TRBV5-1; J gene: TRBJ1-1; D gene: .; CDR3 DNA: TGCGCCAGCAGCTTGGAGGGGGTTAGTACCACTGAAGCTTTCTTT; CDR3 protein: CASSLEGVSTTEAFF
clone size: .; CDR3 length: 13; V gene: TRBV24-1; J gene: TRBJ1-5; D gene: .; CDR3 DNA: TGTGCCACCGCCCGGGGGAGCAATCAGCCCCAGCATTTT; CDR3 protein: CATARGSNQPQHF